A selection of T cell receptor beta chains follows, all from one sample in a study of T cell repertoires in cytomegalovirus infection. No antigen has been identified for these receptors. TCRdb reprocessed the reads with MiXCR, giving one entry per CDR3 protein. Among under 450,000 distinct CDR3 sequences listed, around a third were seen once. The input for sequencing was cultured PBMCs, taken from culture after CMV antigen stimulation. The source is a human donor in good health (CMV status not recorded). Some clones in this sample may be carry-over from other donors' samples. CDR3s leave out the opening cysteine and the closing phenylalanine or tryptophan.

TRBJ1-3,TRBV7-2,ASSLSWTASGNTIY
TRBJ2-3,TRBV6-1,ASRSTTGAGPPDTQY
TRBJ1-5,TRBV5-5,ASSLVDSNQPQH
TRBJ1-5,TRBV4-1,ASSLVYTINQPQH
TRBJ2-3,TRBV7-8,ASSLGGLRGRDTQY
TRBJ2-3,TRBV18,ASSPNPPRGTDTQY
TRBJ2-1,TRBV18,ASSRRDRLRYNEQF
TRBJ2-1,TRBV10-3,AIRKLAGGENEQF
TRBJ2-3,TRBV7-2,ASSPKIGADTQY
TRBJ1-4,TRBV24-1,ATSPWGEKLF
TRBJ2-3,TRBV7-8,ASSLWTSGTSTDTQY
TRBJ2-5,TRBV6-2/TRBV6-3,ASSSLQETQY
TRBJ2-3,TRBV11-2,ASSPQGVGPVDTQY
TRBJ2-5,TRBV7-2,ASSEAWRSGGETQY
TRBJ1-5,TRBV7-2,ASSKAGGGQPQH
TRBJ2-3,TRBV20-1,SARVGTSGSTDTQY
TRBJ1-4,TRBV12-3/TRBV12-4,ASSFSATNEKLF
TRBJ2-1,TRBV7-9,ASTRGPPYSGDNEQF
TRBJ1-3,TRBV6-1,ASRLGTGAPISGNTIY
TRBJ1-2,TRBV7-2,ASSSGQGARGYT
TRBJ2-3,TRBV12-3/TRBV12-4,ASSPPETDTQY
TRBJ2-2,TRBV7-2,ASSLGSSEAGELF
TRBJ2-5,TRBV7-9,ASRRRDQETQY
TRBJ2-3,TRBV7-3,ASSRAFGDTQY
TRBJ2-1,TRBV4-1,ASSHLTSGRVGSTYNEQF
TRBJ2-2,TRBV20-1,SARLTSGSAGELF
TRBJ2-5,TRBV7-2,ASSRPTSGGETQY
TRBJ1-2,TRBV6-8,ASSYDAGGGGYGYT
TRBJ2-1,TRBV6-2/TRBV6-3,ASSYAGLAKNEQF
TRBJ2-1,TRBV12-3/TRBV12-4,ASSPNRGKDNEQF
TRBJ2-5,TRBV6-1,ASSGYRDSAMSETQY
TRBJ1-5,TRBV15,ATSPLRQVGRQPQH
TRBJ2-3,TRBV12-3/TRBV12-4,ASSLDLHLAGAQDTQY
TRBJ2-5,TRBV7-9,ASSQWYQETQY
TRBJ1-2,TRBV20-1,SARDRTGGRGYT
TRBJ1-5,TRBV7-2,ASSLGGVKPQH
TRBJ1-5,TRBV4-3,ASSHAGLQPQH
TRBJ1-1,TRBV2,ASRANRANTEAF
TRBJ2-6,TRBV7-2,ASSFGTDWTGANVLT
TRBJ1-5,TRBV28,ASSFVQGHNQPQH
TRBJ2-1,TRBV7-3,ASSLRPLPGLAGGGNEQF
TRBJ2-2,TRBV12-5,PSGLLAGNTGELF
TRBJ1-5,TRBV5-6,ASSLGGRLYSNQPQH
TRBJ2-3,TRBV7-2,ASSLLGTGGVAVH
TRBJ2-1,TRBV6-4,ASRVDQRSYNEQF
TRBJ2-5,TRBV5-4,ASSLTQAAETQY
TRBJ1-4,TRBV20-1,SARVGALGEKLF
TRBJ1-4,TRBV28,ASSLSRGAHEKLF
TRBJ2-1,TRBV5-4,ASSLGVRKDLGEQF
TRBJ2-1,TRBV6-2/TRBV6-3,ASRASGPGDEQF
TRBJ1-1,TRBV6-2/TRBV6-3,ASGDSLNTEAF
TRBJ2-3,TRBV4-1,ASSQDLTTDTQY
TRBJ2-2,TRBV6-2/TRBV6-3,ASSARLAGAGELF
TRBJ1-3,TRBV7-8,ASSLGQFISGNTIY
TRBJ1-3,TRBV10-3,ATGFRDRAIRNTIY
TRBJ1-1,TRBV12-3/TRBV12-4,ASSLSDSRAF
TRBJ2-2,TRBV12-3/TRBV12-4,ASSLTANSGSRRIGELF
TRBJ2-3,TRBV19,ASSPGTSGSGDTQY